The subject of this entry is one T cell receptor (beta chain). It has no known antigen specificity. It has no much larger one-base neighbor in the sample; base qualities were not kept. The immunoSEQ Assay, a bias-controlled multiplex PCR, was used to amplify TCRbeta CDR3 regions from genomic DNA. The source study handled its data this way. Nucleated cell counts per sample were estimated from amplification of reference gene primers within the assay. Sequence reads were collapsed and filtered to measure the absolute abundance of every unique TCRbeta CDR3 rearrangement. For each sample, productive Simpson clonality was calculated as the square root of Simpson's diversity index across productive rearrangements. In its TCRdb copy, this immuneACCESS table keeps in-frame sequences only and misses some clones. Where compared with another copy, unresolved V genes explain less than half of these, and the others have no known cause. The DNA gave D and trimming, while V, J and clone size come from that table. This sample holds some 70,000 clones; approximately 83% were observed only once. Roughly 4.8% of the sample is in the top ten clones.

The germline V gene supplies CDR1 MNHNS and CDR2 SASEGT. The CDR3 measures 16 amino acids from cysteine to phenylalanine. Only the CDR3 DNA stays, 48 bases, in frame from base 1. The junction shows trimming of 4 bases on V and 4 bases on J, plus 14 bases between the germline ends. Each collaborating institution followed its own protocols to collect whole blood in K2EDTA tubes. For TCRbeta analysis, collaborators shipped samples in one of three forms: frozen whole blood, isolated PBMCs, or DNA extracted from either of those sample types. The source of the sample is a study of blood T cell repertoires in COVID-19 (dated by TCRdb to about 2020). For context, the study as a whole: Samples covering the acute and convalescent phases of COVID-19 were provided by collaborators in the United States, Italy and Spain. Sample metadata almost always included a de-identified subject ID, COVID-19 status, age in years and sex. The prospective study material was composed of cDNA or gDNA derived from T cells, B-cell-depleted T cells, or PBMCs. Subjects who had been exposed to COVID-19, were actively infected with it, or had recovered from it provided the deeply sampled blood TCRbeta repertoires that made up the dataset. The repertoires were released in a freely available public database intended as a resource for research on the immune response to SARS-CoV-2. Where available, HLA class I and class II types were taken from metadata supplied by the sample provider and were not determined by assay-based typing. The samples were drawn from two sources: the first 160 participants of the ongoing ImmuneRACE study, and 1,254 subjects contributed by 6 global collaborators. Overall study outcomes, separate from this receptor: The amount of clinical and demographic metadata varied by source and participant and was provided uncurated.

The receptor was isolated from a woman aged 60-70 years with acute or convalescent COVID-19. The sequence joins TRBV6-1 to TRBJ2-6; D gene: possibly TRBD1, on 5 matching bases. Material for sequencing was peripheral blood. Here is the DNA: TGTGCCAGCAGTGGACAGCCCCCAAGGGGGGCCAACGTCCTGACTTTC. This encodes CASSGQPPRGANVLTF.